Shown below are 5 T cell receptor beta chains from a single sample sequenced in a study of CD8 T cells in ankylosing spondylitis. TCRdb processed the 5' RACE reads anew with MiXCR; each CDR3 protein has one entry. This repertoire shows 200,000 to 300,000 distinct CDR3 sequences, under 12% found once; its top ten account for about 2.5%. Sequences were obtained from blood, either unsorted or a sorted T cell fraction (not recorded which). The receptors were gathered from a male donor with ankylosing spondylitis or in good health (not recorded which).

This clonotype was detected ten times or more. The chain couples TRBV27 to TRBJ2-7, with TRBD1 identical over 9 bases. The J segment lost 4 bases and the V segment lost 6 bases, leaving 4 bases of the junction unmatched. The CDR3 runs 13 residues. Germline V gene data show CDR1 as MNHEY and CDR2 as SMNVEV (reference sequence). This CDR3 is CASSAGTGYEQYF. CDR3 bases: TGTGCCAGCAGCGCCGGGACAGGGTACGAGCAGTACTTC.

At least ten counts were recorded for this clonotype. The V and J genes are TRBV20-1 and TRBJ2-3; 14 bases agree with TRBD2. The CDR3 spans 15 residues. The trim removed 5 bases at V and 1 base at J, leaving 2 bases unmatched. CDR1 is DFQATT, CDR2 SNEGSKA, per germline (reference sequence). CDR3 amino acids: CSALGLAGGTDTQYF. CDR3 DNA: TGCAGTGCTTTGGGACTAGCGGGAGGCACAGATACGCAGTATTTT.

The table lists this clonotype with many counts. The chain joins TRBV12-3 or TRBV12-4 to TRBJ2-7; D gene ambiguous. The CDR3 runs to 14 residues. The V and J ends lost 3 bases and 5 bases respectively, with 14 bases between them. In nucleotides, the CDR3 is TGTGCCAGCAGTTTGAGCCAGCCGGGCCACGAGCAGTACTTC. Translated, it gives CASSLSQPGHEQYF.

This clonotype occurred many times. The chain joins TRBV5-1 to TRBJ2-7; D is unresolved. Trimming took 4 bases from V and 8 from J, leaving 7 bases between them. The CDR3 extends over 10 amino acids. Germline V CDR1 and CDR2: SGHRS, YFSETQ. The CDR3 sequence: CASSPSKQYF. The CDR3, as DNA: TGCGCCAGCAGCCCAAGTAAGCAGTACTTC. Looking up the rest from reference TRBV5-1 and TRBJ2-7 gives the full variable domain: KAGVTQTPRYLIKTRGQQVTLSCSPISGHRSVSWYQQTPGQGLQFLFEYFSETQRNKGNFPGRFSGRQFSNSRSEMNVSTLELGDSALYLCASSPSKQYFGPGTRLTVT.

This clonotype was counted at least ten times. The chain joins TRBV5-5 to TRBJ2-7; D is perhaps TRBD2 (6 bases). The CDR3 runs 14 residues. Trimming stripped 3 bases from V and 2 bases from J, with 12 bases between. CDR1 SGHKS and CDR2 YYEKEE come from the germline V gene (reference sequence). CDR3 nucleotide sequence: TGTGCCAGCAGCTGGTCCGGGGGAACCTACGAGCAGTACTTC. It is translated as CASSWSGGTYEQYF.